The rows below give T cell receptor beta chains drawn from one sample of a study of control samples from healthy donors and cancer patients. TCRdb's table, derived via immunoSEQ multiplex PCR, lists solely in-frame clones and lacks some. The sample contains 79,000 or so clones, 85% to 90% of which appear only once. The sample taken for sequencing was PBMCs. The receptor source for this set is a woman between 50 and 59 years old with colorectal cancer. Both conserved end residues are trimmed from each CDR3. Only part of the rows carry a size: once, few, many, or a class if the clone is expanded.

abundance: .
j_gene: TRBJ1-2
v_gene: TRBV24-1
CDR3aa: ATSGLERGGYT

abundance: .
j_gene: TRBJ2-5
v_gene: TRBV9
CDR3aa: ASSVEGTITETQY

abundance: .
j_gene: TRBJ1-5
v_gene: TRBV2
CDR3aa: ASSESGGLSQH

abundance: .
j_gene: TRBJ1-5
v_gene: TRBV5-1
CDR3aa: ASSLDGDSNQPQH

abundance: few
j_gene: TRBJ2-5
v_gene: TRBV4-1
CDR3aa: ASSQGLAETQETQY

abundance: .
j_gene: TRBJ1-4
v_gene: TRBV2
CDR3aa: ASSESRVEKLF

abundance: .
j_gene: TRBJ1-4
v_gene: TRBV27
CDR3aa: ASSSPGTGREKLF

abundance: .
j_gene: TRBJ1-1
v_gene: TRBV28
CDR3aa: ASSFRSQAF

abundance: .
j_gene: TRBJ2-5
v_gene: TRBV3-1/TRBV3-2
CDR3aa: ASSQQQETQY

abundance: .
j_gene: TRBJ1-1
v_gene: TRBV6-5
CDR3aa: ASRGLGGNTEAF

abundance: .
j_gene: TRBJ2-1
v_gene: TRBV7-8
CDR3aa: ASSLPRAGGPDEQF

abundance: once
j_gene: TRBJ1-4
v_gene: TRBV25-1
CDR3aa: ASSEWTGVEEKLF

abundance: .
j_gene: TRBJ1-1
v_gene: TRBV4-1
CDR3aa: ASSQAGSEAF

abundance: .
j_gene: TRBJ1-1
v_gene: TRBV30
CDR3aa: AWRYRDRNTEAF

abundance: .
j_gene: TRBJ1-1
v_gene: TRBV6-5
CDR3aa: ASSRAPQDTEAF

abundance: .
j_gene: TRBJ2-1
v_gene: TRBV7-2
CDR3aa: ASSPGASGGREQF

abundance: .
j_gene: TRBJ1-1
v_gene: TRBV9
CDR3aa: ASSVGETGGKTEAF

abundance: .
j_gene: TRBJ2-3
v_gene: TRBV24-1
CDR3aa: ATSEVVGGTDTQY

abundance: .
j_gene: TRBJ2-1
v_gene: TRBV28
CDR3aa: ASRRTQSYNEQF

abundance: few
j_gene: TRBJ1-1
v_gene: TRBV5-4
CDR3aa: ASSSGGRGAF

abundance: .
j_gene: TRBJ1-2
v_gene: TRBV4-3
CDR3aa: ASSQDSHRGGGYT

abundance: once
j_gene: TRBJ2-5
v_gene: TRBV5-1
CDR3aa: ASSLGASGGPETQY

abundance: .
j_gene: TRBJ1-6
v_gene: TRBV27
CDR3aa: ASSIRQVVNSPLH

abundance: .
j_gene: TRBJ2-1
v_gene: TRBV10-2
CDR3aa: ASTDGQRSPYNEQF

abundance: .
j_gene: TRBJ1-4
v_gene: TRBV6-5
CDR3aa: ASWDRNEKLF

abundance: .
j_gene: TRBJ2-2
v_gene: TRBV7-2
CDR3aa: ASSSNLLAGASTGELF

abundance: .
j_gene: TRBJ1-6
v_gene: TRBV4-1
CDR3aa: ASSRTVTNNSPLH

abundance: few
j_gene: TRBJ1-3
v_gene: TRBV4-2
CDR3aa: ASSQERGASGNTIY

abundance: .
j_gene: TRBJ1-5
v_gene: TRBV15
CDR3aa: ATSPRQAGGRRVYSNQPQH

abundance: .
j_gene: TRBJ1-1
v_gene: TRBV10-3
CDR3aa: AISEGPRANTEAF

abundance: .
j_gene: TRBJ1-5
v_gene: TRBV6-5
CDR3aa: ASTPTLGNQPQH

abundance: .
j_gene: TRBJ2-5
v_gene: TRBV5-1
CDR3aa: ASSPRLVAETQY

abundance: .
j_gene: TRBJ1-1
v_gene: TRBV24-1
CDR3aa: ATSGQGVEAF

abundance: once
j_gene: TRBJ2-2
v_gene: TRBV3-1/TRBV3-2
CDR3aa: ASSPSHSTGELF

abundance: .
j_gene: TRBJ1-2
v_gene: TRBV6-5
CDR3aa: ASKTPGQSGYGYT

abundance: few
j_gene: TRBJ2-3
v_gene: TRBV9
CDR3aa: ASSPSSRKSTDTQY

abundance: .
j_gene: TRBJ2-3
v_gene: TRBV16
CDR3aa: ASSQSNTAY

abundance: .
j_gene: TRBJ2-3
v_gene: TRBV7-9
CDR3aa: ASSMLGQSTDTQY

abundance: .
j_gene: TRBJ1-1
v_gene: TRBV24-1
CDR3aa: ATRSVLDTEAF

abundance: .
j_gene: TRBJ2-2
v_gene: TRBV9
CDR3aa: ASSVAVLGGSTGELF

abundance: .
j_gene: TRBJ1-1
v_gene: TRBV20-1
CDR3aa: SARERGSAF

abundance: .
j_gene: TRBJ2-5
v_gene: TRBV29-1
CDR3aa: SVEGGIGQTQY

abundance: .
j_gene: TRBJ2-3
v_gene: TRBV5-1
CDR3aa: ASRSGFTDTQY

abundance: .
j_gene: TRBJ1-2
v_gene: TRBV29-1
CDR3aa: SVEDRGEVGYT

abundance: few
j_gene: TRBJ2-6
v_gene: TRBV7-3
CDR3aa: ASSLMGSGANVLT

abundance: once
j_gene: TRBJ2-5
v_gene: TRBV5-6
CDR3aa: ASSRTGSEETQY

abundance: .
j_gene: TRBJ1-2
v_gene: TRBV30
CDR3aa: AWRVDRVYGYT

abundance: .
j_gene: TRBJ2-3
v_gene: TRBV5-1
CDR3aa: ASSLGPGLSDTQY

abundance: .
j_gene: TRBJ2-1
v_gene: TRBV7-8
CDR3aa: ASSQGLALYNEQF

abundance: .
j_gene: TRBJ2-3
v_gene: TRBV5-1
CDR3aa: ASSLGGLSTDTQY

abundance: .
j_gene: TRBJ2-2
v_gene: TRBV19
CDR3aa: ASSIGVQLFNTGELF

abundance: .
j_gene: TRBJ1-2
v_gene: TRBV5-1
CDR3aa: ASSLAPWDSYGYT

abundance: .
j_gene: TRBJ1-1
v_gene: TRBV20-1
CDR3aa: SASQGGSTEAF

abundance: .
j_gene: TRBJ1-1
v_gene: TRBV6-5
CDR3aa: ASSRRQGDTEAF

abundance: .
j_gene: TRBJ2-1
v_gene: TRBV6-6
CDR3aa: ASTHRGAYNEQF